A single sample is the source of the 3 T cell receptor beta chains below, sequenced in a study of blood T cell repertoires in COVID-19. Produced via immunoSEQ multiplex PCR; TCRdb's table is partial and in-frame only. The sample records about 180,000 clones, 80% being singletons. Material for sequencing was PBMCs or T cells enriched from blood (not recorded which). The receptors come from a man aged 60-69 years who had been exposed to COVID-19.

The V gene is TRBV19, the J gene TRBJ1-5, with TRBD1 as a possible D gene (5 bases). The CDR3 loop spans 14 amino acids. V was cut by 3 bases and J by 3 bases, with 9 bases left in between. Germline V gene data show CDR1 as LNHDA and CDR2 as SQIVND (reference sequence). The CDR3 is CASSIGRVNQPQHF. Here the CDR3 DNA reads TGTGCCAGTAGTATTGGCAGGGTCAATCAGCCCCAGCATTTT. The variable domain in full, completed from reference TRBV19 and TRBJ1-5, reads DGGITQSPKYLFRKEGQNVTLSCEQNLNHDAMYWYRQDPGQGLRLIYYSQIVNDFQKGDIAEGYSVSREKKESFPLTVTSAQKNPTAFYLCASSIGRVNQPQHFGDGTRLSIL.

CDR3 protein: CASSESCDRGANQPQHF. The CDR3 nucleotides read TGCGCCAGCAGTGAGTCGTGTGACAGGGGGGCCAATCAGCCCCAGCATTTT. The chain uses TRBV10-1 and TRBJ1-5, with 9 positions matching TRBD1. CDR3 length: 17 amino acids. After removal of 0 bases from V and 3 bases from J, the junction contained 6 bases not matched to a gene. Germline lookup yields CDR1 WNHNN and CDR2 SYGVQD (reference sequence).

The chain links TRBV5-1 to TRBJ2-1, with 7 bases fitting TRBD2. CDR3 length: 14 residues. From germline, CDR1 is SGHRS and CDR2 YFSETQ. J lost 10 bases, V lost 0 bases, and 7 bases had no gene match. CDR3 coding DNA: TGCGCCAGCAGCTTGGGCGGACTAGATAGGGAGCAGTTCTTC. Protein: CASSLGGLDREQFF.